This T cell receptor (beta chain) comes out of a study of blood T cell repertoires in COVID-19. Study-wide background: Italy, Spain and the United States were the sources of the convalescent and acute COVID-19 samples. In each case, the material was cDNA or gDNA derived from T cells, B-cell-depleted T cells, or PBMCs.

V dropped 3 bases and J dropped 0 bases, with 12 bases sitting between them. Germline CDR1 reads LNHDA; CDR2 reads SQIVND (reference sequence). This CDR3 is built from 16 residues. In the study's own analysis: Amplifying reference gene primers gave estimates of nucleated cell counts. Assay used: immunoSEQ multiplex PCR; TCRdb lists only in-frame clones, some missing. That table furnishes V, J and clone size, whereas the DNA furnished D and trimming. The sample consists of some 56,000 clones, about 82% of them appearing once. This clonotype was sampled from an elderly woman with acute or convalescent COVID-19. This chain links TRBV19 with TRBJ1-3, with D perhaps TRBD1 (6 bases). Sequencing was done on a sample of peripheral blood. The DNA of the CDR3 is TGTGCCAGTAGTATCACCCAGGGGATCTCTGGAAACACCATATATTTT. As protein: CASSITQGISGNTIYF.